These 6 T cell receptor beta chains originate from one sample sequenced in a study of T-cell reconstitution after alpha-beta-depleted transplantation in children. As it was prepared, the TCRbeta library received unique molecular identifiers. MiXCR, applied by TCRdb to the PCR reads, yields one record per CDR3 protein. This sample carries 70,000 to 95,000 distinct CDR3 sequences, around a sixth of them seen once, and the ten largest clones take around 20%. The starting material was PBMCs, mostly from graft donor cells, obtained 180 days after TCRalphabeta/CD19-depleted stem cell transplant. The source is a male patient between 2 and 9 years old who had a stem cell transplant for acute lymphoblastic leukemia, so the T cells may come from the graft donor.

The CDR3: CASSLDEATEAFF. CDR3 DNA: TGTGCCAGCAGCTTAGACGAGGCCACTGAAGCTTTCTTT. The rearrangement links TRBV7-6 to TRBJ1-1, with unresolved D. Germline values: CDR1 SGHVS, CDR2 FNYEAQ. CDR3 length equals 13 residues. The ends were cut back, 1 base at V and 4 bases at J, with 7 bases in the middle.

This clonotype was seen a few times. The rearrangement links TRBV3-1 to TRBJ2-5, with D hard to call. The CDR3 has 16 residues. Between the trimmed V and J ends, which lost 0 bases and 1 base, there was a span of 12 bases. Germline V gene sequence: CDR1 LGHDT, CDR2 YNNKEL (reference sequence). The CDR3 bases are TGTGCCAGCAGCCAAGACCGTTCCAACCTCCAAGAGACCCAGTACTTC. Its protein product is CASSQDRSNLQETQYF.

The sample holds many counts of this clonotype. This chain joins TRBV5-1 and TRBJ2-1, with D unresolved. CDR3 length equals 13 residues. V was shortened by 1 base and J by 3 bases, with 5 bases between the two germline ends. From germline, CDR1 is SGHRS and CDR2 YFSETQ. CDR3 DNA: TGCGCCAGCAGCTTGAACGACTACAATGAGCAGTTCTTC. It yields the protein CASSLNDYNEQFF.

The chain carries TRBV20-1 and TRBJ1-3; no clear D. The CDR3 is 17 residues long. V gave up 0 bases and J gave up 0 bases, with 15 bases separating them. In germline, CDR1 is DFQATT, CDR2 SNEGSKA (reference sequence). Here the CDR3 DNA reads TGCAGTGCTAGAGATGTTCGCGACGTCGTCTCTGGAAACACCATATATTTT. Translated: CSARDVRDVVSGNTIYF.

This clonotype turned up a few times. The CDR3 loop is CSARGSTDTQYF. The CDR3 nucleotides are TGCAGTGCTAGGGGCTCGACAGATACGCAGTATTTT. The rearrangement uses TRBV20-1 and TRBJ2-3, with unresolved D. V lost 3 bases to trimming and J lost 3 bases, with 7 bases between them. The germline V gene has CDR1 DFQATT and CDR2 SNEGSKA (reference sequence). The CDR3 length is 12 residues.

This clonotype was counted a few times. The rearrangement links TRBV5-6 to TRBJ2-1; TRBD2 matches 10 bases. The CDR3 contains 16 residues. Germline V gene lookup returns CDR1 SGHDT and CDR2 YYEEEE. The junction had 10 bases not matched to a gene; V was cut back by 3 bases and J by 7 bases. The CDR3 spells CASSYRAGGPFNEQFF. As DNA, the CDR3 is TGTGCCAGCAGCTACCGAGCGGGGGGGCCTTTTAATGAGCAGTTCTTC.